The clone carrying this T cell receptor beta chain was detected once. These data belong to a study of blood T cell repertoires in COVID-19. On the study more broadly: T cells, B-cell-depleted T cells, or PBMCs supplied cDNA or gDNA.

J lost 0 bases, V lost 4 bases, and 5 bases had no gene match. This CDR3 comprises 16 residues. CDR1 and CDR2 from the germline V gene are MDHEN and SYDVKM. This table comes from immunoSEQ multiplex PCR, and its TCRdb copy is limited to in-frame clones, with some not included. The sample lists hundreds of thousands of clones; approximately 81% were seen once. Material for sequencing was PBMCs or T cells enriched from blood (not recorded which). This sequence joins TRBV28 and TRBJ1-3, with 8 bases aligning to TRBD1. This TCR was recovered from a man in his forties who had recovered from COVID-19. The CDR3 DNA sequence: TGTGCCAGCAGTTCCCGGGGGACAGGCTCTGGAAACACCATATATTTT. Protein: CASSSRGTGSGNTIYF.